This T cell receptor beta chain was sequenced for a study of T cells in tuberculosis. The wider study: Sequenced TCRs come from CD1B-GMM tetramer-binding T cells. Findings of the study overall: Smaller distances to GMM-specific TCRs suggested their expansion in active tuberculosis. Active tuberculosis patients had shorter CDR3-alpha; the beta difference was nonsignificant.

Stated time point: new active TB diagnosis, blood taken before or within 7 days of starting treatment. Concerning this clone: Its antigen is unknown.

Here immunoSEQ multiplex PCR was the method, and the copy in TCRdb shows in-frame clones only, minus some. The data contain about 35,000 clones, about 90% of them singletons. The V and J ends lost 2 bases and 5 bases respectively, with 12 bases between them. The CDR3 runs 15 residues. From germline, CDR1 is LGHNA and CDR2 YNFKEQ. The sample was PBMCs, taken at tuberculosis diagnosis. This clonotype was obtained from an adult with tuberculosis. The chain links TRBV4-2 to TRBJ1-4; D unclear. The CDR3 sequence is CASSQRAEQNEKLFF. CDR3 in DNA: TGTGCCAGCAGCCAAAGAGCAGAACAGAATGAAAAACTGTTTTTT.